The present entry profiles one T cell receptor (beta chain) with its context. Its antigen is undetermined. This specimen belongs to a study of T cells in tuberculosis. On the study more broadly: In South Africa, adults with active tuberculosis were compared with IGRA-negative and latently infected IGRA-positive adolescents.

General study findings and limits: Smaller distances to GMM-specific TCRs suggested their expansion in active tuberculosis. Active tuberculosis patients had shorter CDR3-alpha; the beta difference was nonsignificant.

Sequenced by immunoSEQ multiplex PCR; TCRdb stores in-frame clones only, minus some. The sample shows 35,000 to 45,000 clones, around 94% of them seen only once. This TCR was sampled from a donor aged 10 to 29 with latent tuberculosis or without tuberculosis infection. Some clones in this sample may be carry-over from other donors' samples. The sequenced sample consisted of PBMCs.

The CDR3 here is CASSLDRVGIEQYF. The CDR3 DNA sequence: TGTGCCAGCTCACTGGACAGGGTGGGAATCGAGCAGTACTTC. The chain recombines TRBV18 with TRBJ2-7; 8 bases fit TRBD1. V lost 4 bases, J lost 6 bases, and 8 bases stayed unmatched. CDR3 length equals 14 residues. Per germline, CDR1 KGHSH and CDR2 LQKENI.